This T cell receptor beta chain comes out of a study of blood T cell repertoires in COVID-19. Study as a whole: Material from acute and convalescent COVID-19 was sourced from the United States, Italy and Spain. In each case, the material was cDNA or gDNA derived from T cells, B-cell-depleted T cells, or PBMCs.

The germline V gene encodes CDR1 LGHDT and CDR2 YNNKEL (reference sequence). This CDR3 spans 13 amino acids. Trimming left V 4 bases short and J 0 bases short, with 7 bases between. Details on this clone: Other DNA sequences in the same sample also yield this CDR3.

Authors' processing steps: Researchers report that nucleated cell counts were estimated from reference gene primer amplification. Clones were read by immunoSEQ multiplex PCR, and TCRdb kept only the in-frame ones, dropping some. V and J calls and clone size are given by that table; D and trimming were obtained from the DNA. The sample has more than 85,000 clones; under 80% are singletons. Source material: peripheral blood. The chain is built from TRBV3-1 (or the pseudogene TRBV3-2) and TRBJ2-7, with a weak D call TRBD1 (6 bases). The receptor comes from a woman in her seventies with acute or convalescent COVID-19. The CDR3 DNA reads as TGTGCCAGCAGCCCGGACAGCTCCTACGAGCAGTACTTC. Encoded protein: CASSPDSSYEQYF.